The clone carrying this T cell receptor beta chain was counted only a few times. The sample comes from a study of blood T cell repertoires in COVID-19. Ages ranged from roughly 18 to 100 years, with residence in about 24 US areas. Original processing methods: Scientists estimated how many nucleated cells there were by amplifying reference gene primers. The method was immunoSEQ multiplex PCR; TCRdb's version includes in-frame clones alone and lacks a portion of them. V and J calls and clone size are given by that table; D and trimming were obtained from the DNA. The sample holds around 330,000 clones; approximately 88% are singletons and the top ten take 4.5% to 6.5%. Trimming cost V 4 bases and J 7 bases; bases outside gene matches: 15. The germline gives CDR1 SGDLS, CDR2 YYNGEE. The CDR3 length is 16 residues.

Sequenced material: PBMCs or T cells enriched from blood (not recorded which). This chain links TRBV9 with TRBJ2-7; 9 positions match TRBD2. This sequence was found in a man aged 55 to 70 who had recovered from COVID-19. The CDR3 loop reads CASSPAHIAGAREQYF. Written as DNA, the CDR3 is TGTGCCAGCAGCCCAGCCCACATAGCGGGAGCACGTGAGCAGTACTTC.